Sequencing of this TCR beta chain was carried out in a study of T cell responses to AZD1222 COVID-19 vaccine. This clone was counted a few times. What it recognizes is unknown. Generated by immunoSEQ multiplex PCR, the TCRdb table keeps only in-frame clones and is missing some. The table includes tens of thousands of clones, 85% to 95% detected once. General observations from the study: Once two AZD1222 doses were given, Spike-specific TCR breadth and depth went up. Most donors were white British, females outnumbered males, and clonal diversity was possibly underestimated. Baseline antibody screening turned up just a handful of seropositive AZD1222 recipients. Regions 160-218 and 743-854 held dominance among vaccine-associated CD4 TCRs, which spanned spike.

V was clipped by 7 bases and J by 5 bases, with 11 bases between them. The CDR3 is made up of 13 amino acids. Germline V gene sequence: CDR1 MNHEY, CDR2 SVGEGT. Sequenced here: peripheral blood, sampled on day 0 of MenACWY control vaccination. This TCR came from an adult in good health. The genes are TRBV6-2 or TRBV6-3 and TRBJ2-2; D remains ambiguous. CDR3 residues: CASTNSPTGELFF. Written as DNA, the CDR3 is TGTGCCAGCACTAACTCACCTACCGGGGAGCTGTTTTTT.